The 20 T cell receptor beta chains below were found in one sample sequenced in a study of blood T cell repertoires in COVID-19. Libraries were prepared by immunoSEQ multiplex PCR; TCRdb keeps only in-frame clonotypes and omits some of them. The sample has approximately 75,000 clones, 80% to 90% seen once. Sequenced material: peripheral blood. Every receptor here comes from a man older than 75 with COVID-19, enrolled during active disease.

This rearrangement joins TRBV19 to TRBJ2-1; 9 positions agree with TRBD1. Per the germline V gene, CDR1 is LNHDA and CDR2 is SQIVND (reference sequence). The CDR3 has 14 amino acids. Unmatched junction bases numbered 5, after V lost 1 base and J lost 10 bases. The CDR3 here is CASSIGQGVGEQFF. CDR3 in DNA: TGTGCCAGTAGTATAGGACAGGGGGTTGGGGAGCAGTTCTTC.

The chain couples TRBV5-1 to TRBJ1-4; 7 nucleotides agree with TRBD1. This CDR3 is 15 amino acids long. V shed 4 bases and J 4 bases; nucleotides not matched to a gene: 7. Germline V CDR1 and CDR2: SGHRS, YFSETQ. This CDR3 is CASSHDRDRNEKLFF. The CDR3 DNA sequence: TGCGCCAGCAGCCATGACAGGGACCGTAATGAAAAACTGTTTTTT.

V and J are TRBV5-4 and TRBJ1-2; 8 bases map to TRBD1. The germline gives CDR1 SGHNT, CDR2 YYREEE (reference sequence). The V segment lost 6 bases and the J segment 0 bases; nucleotides outside the gene matches: 7. This CDR3 spans 15 amino acids. The CDR3 sequence: CASTRTGRANYGYTF. As DNA, the CDR3 is TGTGCCAGCACCCGGACAGGGCGAGCTAACTATGGCTACACCTTC. The variable domain in full, with the rest retrieved from reference TRBV5-4 and TRBJ1-2, is ETGVTQSPTHLIKTRGQQVTLRCSSQSGHNTVSWYQQALGQGPQFIFQYYREEENGRGNFPPRFSGLQFPNYSSELNVNALELDDSALYLCASTRTGRANYGYTFGSGTRLTVV.

The rearrangement joins TRBV27 to TRBJ2-7; TRBD2 might be the D (5 bases). The CDR3 covers 18 residues. Germline V lookup: CDR1 MNHEY, CDR2 SMNVEV (reference sequence). Trimming cost V 6 bases and J 0 bases, with 24 bases left between them. The CDR3 protein is CASSLRGPGYGLSYEQYF. In nucleotides, the CDR3 is TGTGCCAGCAGCCTACGAGGGCCCGGGTATGGGCTCTCCTACGAGCAGTACTTC.

The V and J genes are TRBV19 and TRBJ1-1; 7 bases are shared with TRBD1. Germline CDR1 reads LNHDA; CDR2 reads SQIVND (reference sequence). V dropped 5 bases and J dropped 5; count of bases not matched to a gene: 14. The CDR3 consists of 16 residues. DNA for the CDR3: TGTGCCAGTAGTTCACAGGGGAACCTTCGAAGGACTGAAGCTTTCTTT. This gives the protein CASSSQGNLRRTEAFF.

The chain combines TRBV2 with TRBJ1-5; TRBD1 might be the D (6 bases). Germline CDR1 and CDR2: SNHLY and FYNNEI. The V gene lost 5 bases and the J gene lost 3 bases, with 14 bases spanning the gap. The CDR3 loop spans 15 amino acids. The CDR3 bases are TGTGCCAGCAGTCGTTGGGGGGGCGTCAATCAGCCCCAGCATTTT. Its translation: CASSRWGGVNQPQHF.

The gene calls are TRBV7-9 and TRBJ1-5; D is uncertain. The CDR3 has 13 residues. Germline CDR1 SEHNR, CDR2 FQNEAQ (reference sequence). V was cut by 3 bases and J by 6 bases, with 9 bases left in between. The CDR3 is CASSLKEGQPQHF. The CDR3 bases are TGTGCCAGCAGCTTGAAGGAGGGTCAGCCCCAGCATTTT. Full variable domain (outside the CDR3, taken from reference TRBV7-9 and TRBJ1-5): DTGVSQNPRHKITKRGQNVTFRCDPISEHNRLYWYRQTLGQGPEFLTYFQNEAQLEKSRLLSDRFSAERPKGSFSTLEIQRTEQGDSAMYLCASSLKEGQPQHFGDGTRLSIL.

The chain's CDR3 is CASSFGSGRGGTDTQYF. In nucleotides, the CDR3 is TGTGCCAGCAGTTTCGGGTCCGGGCGGGGGGGAACAGATACGCAGTATTTT. The chain links TRBV27 to TRBJ2-3, with TRBD2 matching over 9 bases. The length of the CDR3 is 17 residues. The germline V gene has CDR1 MNHEY and CDR2 SMNVEV (reference sequence). With V trimmed by 3 bases and J by 3 bases, 10 bases remained unmatched.

V gene TRBV10-3 combines with J gene TRBJ2-3, with 7 nucleotides matching TRBD1. The CDR3 extends over 13 amino acids. Trimming removed 6 bases from V and 6 bases from J; junction bases left unmatched: 6. CDR1 is ENHRY, CDR2 SYGVKD, per germline. This CDR3 reads CAISPGTADTQYF. The DNA for the CDR3 is TGTGCCATCAGCCCTGGGACAGCGGATACGCAGTATTTT.

The chain carries TRBV6-5 and TRBJ2-5; D is possibly TRBD2 (6 bases). The V end was cut by 2 bases, the J end by 5 bases, with 9 bases between. CDR1 and CDR2 from the germline V gene are MNHEY and SVGAGI. The CDR3 runs 13 residues. CDR3: CASSYAGRETQYF. Here the CDR3 DNA reads TGTGCCAGCAGTTACGCGGGGCGGGAGACCCAGTACTTC.

This clone was recorded only once. This CDR3 reads CASSIGETGNTIYF. CDR3 DNA sequence: TGTGCCAGTAGTATCGGTGAAACTGGAAACACCATATATTTT. J is TRBJ1-3 and V is TRBV19; D ambiguous. Germline V gene data show CDR1 as LNHDA and CDR2 as SQIVND (reference sequence). Trimming took off 3 bases at V and 2 bases at J, with 8 bases between the two ends. The CDR3 length is 14 residues.

The chain has TRBV4-1 and TRBJ1-1; TRBD1 matches 9 bases. Germline assignment: CDR1 MGHRA and CDR2 YSYEKL. This CDR3 region has 15 residues. The J segment lost 3 bases and the V segment lost 1 base, leaving 3 bases of the junction unmatched. The CDR3 DNA is TGCGCCAGCAGCCAAGGGGACAGGGATCACACTGAAGCTTTCTTT. Translated, it gives CASSQGDRDHTEAFF.

In this sample, this clone turned up a few times. The chain employs TRBV28 and TRBJ1-2; maybe TRBD1 (5 bases). Germline V gene lookup returns CDR1 MDHEN and CDR2 SYDVKM. CDR3 length equals 14 residues. The V end lost 3 bases, the J end lost 3 bases, and 11 bases lay between the germline ends. DNA of the CDR3: TGTGCCAGCAGTTTTCGGGGGGGTGACTATGGCTACACCTTC. Its protein product is CASSFRGGDYGYTF.

The genes are TRBV11-2 and TRBJ2-7, with TRBD1 as a possible D gene (6 bases). The CDR3 length is 15 residues. The germline V and J ends were trimmed by 3 bases and 0 bases, with 12 bases remaining between them. Germline loops: CDR1 SGHAT, CDR2 FQNNGV. CDR3 loop: CASSFDRNPSYEQYF. DNA for the CDR3: TGTGCCAGCAGCTTTGACAGGAACCCCTCCTACGAGCAGTACTTC.

The rearrangement uses TRBV15 and TRBJ1-6, with TRBD1 as a possible D gene (6 bases). The length of the CDR3 is 14 residues. V lost 5 bases, J lost 12 bases, and 17 bases lay in between. Germline CDR1 LNHNV, CDR2 YYDKDF (reference sequence). For the CDR3, the DNA is TGTGCCACCAGCGGACCCGGACAGCTTCGACCCCTCCACTTT. Amino acid sequence: CATSGPGQLRPLHF.

The CDR3, as DNA: TGTGCCAGCAGCTTAGGGGGGGACGTGGAGACCCAGTACTTC. This translates into CASSLGGDVETQYF. V usage is TRBV7-9 and J usage is TRBJ2-5; D possibly corresponds to TRBD2 (6 bases). V lost 1 base, J lost 5 bases, and 11 bases lay in between. In germline, CDR1 is SEHNR, CDR2 FQNEAQ (reference sequence). This CDR3 is 14 amino acids long.

The chain couples TRBV6-2 or TRBV6-3 to TRBJ2-6; tentative D call: TRBD1 (5 bases). There are 20 residues in the CDR3. Trimming shortened V by 5 bases and J by 3 bases, and 26 bases separated the two germline ends. Germline V lookup: CDR1 MNHEY, CDR2 SVGEGT. This CDR3 is CASSPPTAFLTFHGANVLTF. The CDR3 nucleotides are TGTGCCAGCAGTCCCCCGACAGCGTTTCTGACCTTCCATGGGGCCAACGTCCTGACTTTC.

This chain links TRBV7-8 with TRBJ2-1, with 9 bases matching TRBD1. In germline, CDR1 is SGHVS, CDR2 FQNEAQ. Losses at the gene ends were 7 bases for V and 6 bases for J; bases not matched to a gene: 13. This CDR3 spans 16 amino acids. The CDR3 sequence is CASTPKFDRGFNEQFF. In DNA, the CDR3 is TGTGCCAGCACCCCAAAATTCGACAGGGGGTTCAATGAGCAGTTCTTC.

The chain couples TRBV5-1 to TRBJ2-1, with unresolved D. Germline assignment: CDR1 SGHRS and CDR2 YFSETQ. This CDR3 has 16 amino acids. Trimming stripped 0 bases from V and 7 bases from J, with 17 bases between. The CDR3 sequence is CASSLADMRKFNEQFF. CDR3 coding DNA: TGCGCCAGCAGCTTGGCTGATATGAGGAAATTTAATGAGCAGTTCTTC.

The rearrangement joins TRBV5-1 to TRBJ1-1; 7 nucleotides align to TRBD1. Germline V gene sequence: CDR1 SGHRS, CDR2 YFSETQ. CDR3 length: 16 residues. After removal of 5 bases from V and 4 bases from J, the junction contained 14 bases not matched to a gene. The CDR3 protein is CASSNSQGPLGTEAFF. CDR3 bases: TGCGCCAGCAGTAACTCACAGGGGCCCTTGGGCACTGAAGCTTTCTTT.